The 21 T cell receptor beta chains in this list originate from one sample, sequenced in a study of shared clonotypes between healthy human individuals (TCRdb year 2020). Library preparation was by the immunoSEQ multiplex PCR assay. This is the immuneACCESS table as TCRdb keeps it, with only in-frame sequences that have V and J called. A part of the clones is gone; compared with another copy, unresolved V genes explain less than half, and the rest is unexplained. The sample table records more than 2 million clones; approximately 96% of these occur just once. Roughly 0.13% of the sample is held by the ten biggest clonotypes. The sequenced sample was naive CD4+ T cells sorted from blood. Interpreted using the paper, the cell subset or site label stands for: CD45RA+ positively selected. Source of these receptors: a man between 18 and 35 years old in good health.

The CDR3 region has the DNA TGTGCCAGCAGTGAAGGCAGGGGATTTAACTATGGCTACACCTTC. It yields the protein CASSEGRGFNYGYTF. The chain couples TRBV2 to TRBJ1-2; TRBD1 is a possible D gene (6 bases). This CDR3 has 15 residues. Germline loops: CDR1 SNHLY, CDR2 FYNNEI. The V and J ends lost 1 base and 1 base respectively, with 10 bases between them. The full variable domain, in which reference TRBV2 and TRBJ1-2 provide the parts outside the CDR3, is EPEVTQTPSHQVTQMGQEVILRCVPISNHLYFYWYRQILGQKVEFLVSFYNNEISEKSEIFDDQFSVERPDGSNFTLKIRSTKLEDSAMYFCASSEGRGFNYGYTFGSGTRLTVV.

The chain couples TRBV7-9 to TRBJ1-2, with D maybe TRBD1 (5 bases). The CDR3 totals 14 residues. V lost 7 bases and J lost 0, with 12 bases in between. The germline gives CDR1 SEHNR, CDR2 FQNEAQ (reference sequence). CDR3 in amino acids: CASTGDQPNYGYTF. As DNA, the CDR3 is TGTGCCAGCACCGGGGACCAACCTAACTATGGCTACACCTTC.

The genes are TRBV5-4 and TRBJ1-1; no clear D gene. Trimming stripped 4 bases from V and 4 bases from J, with 14 bases between. In germline, CDR1 is SGHNT, CDR2 YYREEE (reference sequence). This CDR3 has 14 amino acids. The CDR3 loop reads CASSSGITVTEAFF. CDR3 coding DNA: TGTGCCAGCAGCAGCGGGATCACGGTCACTGAAGCTTTCTTT.

The chain combines TRBV5-1 with TRBJ2-5, with 7 positions matching TRBD1. CDR3 length: 15 residues. After removal of 3 bases from V and 2 bases from J, the junction contained 7 bases not matched to a gene. CDR1 SGHRS and CDR2 YFSETQ come from the germline V gene. CDR3 DNA: TGCGCCAGCAGCTCGGCAGGGGGTAAACAAGAGACCCAGTACTTC. This gives the protein CASSSAGGKQETQYF.

This clone came up once. V gene TRBV5-1 combines with J gene TRBJ2-2, with 10 bases lining up with TRBD2. V lost 4 bases, J lost 7 bases, and 10 bases stayed unmatched. Per the germline V gene, CDR1 is SGHRS and CDR2 is YFSETQ. The CDR3 sequence is 16 residues long. CDR3: CASSREGTSVLGELFF. DNA for the CDR3: TGCGCCAGCAGCCGGGAGGGGACTAGCGTCCTCGGGGAGCTGTTTTTT.

This clone occurred once. The genes are TRBV7-2 and TRBJ2-2; tentatively, D is TRBD1 or TRBD2 (5 bases each). CDR1 is SGHTA and CDR2 is FQGNSA in the germline V gene. The CDR3 is 14 amino acids. The germline V and J ends were trimmed by 5 bases and 6 bases, with 13 bases remaining between them. CDR3 nucleotides: TGTGCCAGCAGCCGGGACCCTCGGCCCGGGGAGCTGTTTTTT. Its translation is CASSRDPRPGELFF. Complete variable domain (other parts from reference TRBV7-2 and TRBJ2-2): GAGVSQSPSNKVTEKGKDVELRCDPISGHTALYWYRQSLGQGLEFLIYFQGNSAPDKSGLPSDRFSAERTGGSVSTLTIQRTQQEDSAVYLCASSRDPRPGELFFGEGSRLTVL.

This clone appeared once. This chain connects TRBV6-1 to TRBJ1-5, with 10 positions matching TRBD1. Germline V gene sequence: CDR1 MNHNS, CDR2 SASEGT. V lost 8 bases and J lost 7; bases outside the gene matches: 5. This CDR3 comprises 13 residues. CDR3 protein: CASLGTGEQPQHF. The CDR3 DNA sequence: TGTGCCAGCCTCGGGACAGGGGAACAGCCCCAGCATTTT.

The DNA for the CDR3 is TGTGCCAGCAGCCCTCGACAGGGAATAAAGACCCAGTACTTC. Translation: CASSPRQGIKTQYF. The chain uses TRBV7-2 and TRBJ2-5, with TRBD1 matching over 7 bases. The V and J ends lost 5 bases and 6 bases, in that order; junction bases with no gene match: 9. CDR1 SGHTA and CDR2 FQGNSA come from the germline V gene. This CDR3 comprises 14 residues.

The CDR3 DNA reads as TGTGCCAGCACCCCAGCCCCGGGACAGAGTGGTTTCTACGAGCAGTACTTC. Its protein product is CASTPAPGQSGFYEQYF. The V gene is TRBV28, the J gene TRBJ2-7; 7 bases map to TRBD1. After removal of 7 bases from V and 3 bases from J, the junction contained 18 bases not matched to a gene. The CDR3 totals 17 residues. The V gene's germline CDR1 is MDHEN and CDR2 SYDVKM.

The rearrangement joins TRBV30 to TRBJ2-3; unclear D gene. Germline V lookup: CDR1 GTSNPN, CDR2 SVGIG (reference sequence). Trimming took 8 bases from V and 0 from J, leaving 9 bases between them. The CDR3 sequence is 12 residues long. CDR3 bases: TGTGCCCGTGAAGAGAGCACAGATACGCAGTATTTT. This translates into CAREESTDTQYF.

The chain links TRBV2 to TRBJ2-5; TRBD1 matches at 7 bases. Trimming removed 4 bases from V and 2 bases from J; junction bases left unmatched: 7. This CDR3 region has 15 residues. Germline-derived CDR1 and CDR2 are SNHLY and FYNNEI. CDR3 region: CASSALTGSQETQYF. The CDR3 coding sequence is TGTGCCAGCAGTGCTCTGACAGGGTCGCAAGAGACCCAGTACTTC. The full variable domain, with the rest looked up from reference TRBV2 and TRBJ2-5, is EPEVTQTPSHQVTQMGQEVILRCVPISNHLYFYWYRQILGQKVEFLVSFYNNEISEKSEIFDDQFSVERPDGSNFTLKIRSTKLEDSAMYFCASSALTGSQETQYFGPGTRLLVL.

The J gene is TRBJ2-1, the V gene TRBV4-3, with TRBD2 matching 10 bases. CDR3 size: 17 residues. Unmatched junction bases numbered 9, after V lost 0 bases and J lost 7 bases. Per the germline V gene, CDR1 is LGHNA and CDR2 is YSLEER. CDR3 sequence reads: CASSQEVLAGALNEQFF. CDR3 nucleotide sequence: TGCGCCAGCAGCCAAGAGGTCCTAGCGGGAGCGTTAAATGAGCAGTTCTTC.

About this clone: Distinct nucleotide sequences in the sample also encode this CDR3. The rearrangement joins TRBV19 to TRBJ1-1; D is unclear. The length of the CDR3 is 14 residues. V gave up 1 base and J gave up 1 base, with 7 bases separating them. The germline V gene encodes CDR1 LNHDA and CDR2 SQIVND (reference sequence). The CDR3 protein is CASSIGEGNTEAFF. The CDR3 bases are TGTGCCAGTAGTATAGGGGAGGGGAACACTGAAGCTTTCTTT.

The chain employs TRBV18 and TRBJ2-5, with D perhaps TRBD1 (6 bases). V was clipped by 6 bases and J by 2 bases, with 25 bases between them. The germline gives CDR1 KGHSH, CDR2 LQKENI. This CDR3 has 18 amino acids. The CDR3 sequence is CASSRRQVNYETQETQYF. The CDR3 region has the DNA TGTGCCAGCTCCCGTAGACAGGTCAACTATGAGACTCAAGAGACCCAGTACTTC.

The chain carries TRBV7-9 and TRBJ1-3; no clear D gene. The CDR3 runs to 15 residues. V lost 4 bases to trimming and J lost 6 bases, with 16 bases between them. Germline V gene data show CDR1 as SEHNR and CDR2 as FQNEAQ (reference sequence). The CDR3 DNA follows: TGTGCCAGCAGCTCACTCATTGCCTCGGAAAACACCATATATTTT. Translating it yields CASSSLIASENTIYF.

The genes are TRBV30 and TRBJ1-1; D perhaps matches TRBD1 (6 bases). Germline assignment: CDR1 GTSNPN and CDR2 SVGIG (reference sequence). V lost 0 bases, J lost 2 bases, and 10 bases lay in between. The CDR3 spans 14 residues. The CDR3 loop is CAWSVGGTNTEAFF. The CDR3 nucleotides read TGTGCCTGGAGTGTGGGCGGGACAAACACTGAAGCTTTCTTT.

V gene TRBV5-4 combines with J gene TRBJ1-3, with D possibly TRBD1 on 6 matching bases. CDR3 size: 13 residues. Germline loops: CDR1 SGHNT, CDR2 YYREEE (reference sequence). The V gene lost 4 bases and the J gene lost 8 bases, with 13 bases spanning the gap. Here the CDR3 reads CASSTQGSDTIYF. As DNA, the CDR3 is TGTGCCAGCAGCACTCAGGGGTCGGACACCATATATTTT. The entire variable domain, with the rest obtained from reference TRBV5-4 and TRBJ1-3, is as follows: ETGVTQSPTHLIKTRGQQVTLRCSSQSGHNTVSWYQQALGQGPQFIFQYYREEENGRGNFPPRFSGLQFPNYSSELNVNALELDDSALYLCASSTQGSDTIYFGEGSWLTVV.

This clone has a single count. The chain recombines TRBV11-2 with TRBJ1-3; D remains unclear. Germline V CDR1 and CDR2: SGHAT, FQNNGV. The length of the CDR3 is 14 residues. Trimming took 5 bases from V and 0 from J, leaving 8 bases between them. CDR3 DNA sequence: TGTGCCAGCAGCAAGATAAGCTCTGGAAACACCATATATTTT. This sequence encodes CASSKISSGNTIYF.

The chain combines TRBV4-1 with TRBJ1-2; D uncertain. V was trimmed by 1 base and J by 8 bases, leaving 11 bases between them. This CDR3 has 13 amino acids. Germline V gene data show CDR1 as MGHRA and CDR2 as YSYEKL. The CDR3 DNA sequence: TGCGCCAGCAGCCAAGTAGCACTCGGGGGCTACACCTTC. Amino acid sequence: CASSQVALGGYTF.

This clone was counted once. V is TRBV27 and J is TRBJ1-1; D perhaps matches TRBD1 (5 bases). CDR3 length: 15 amino acids. Trimming left V 0 bases short and J 8 bases short, with 16 bases between. Germline V gene sequence: CDR1 MNHEY, CDR2 SMNVEV (reference sequence). The CDR3: CASSLSRGVQGEAFF. The CDR3 nucleotides are TGTGCCAGCAGTTTATCTCGGGGTGTGCAGGGCGAAGCTTTCTTT.

The chain uses TRBV2 and TRBJ2-5; 11 positions agree with TRBD2. This CDR3 is built from 14 residues. The V gene end was trimmed by 7 bases and the J gene end by 4 bases; junction bases not matched to a gene: 5. Germline assignment: CDR1 SNHLY and CDR2 FYNNEI. CDR3 nucleotide sequence: TGTGCCAGCACGTCTAGCGGGAGGATAGAGACCCAGTACTTC. Protein sequence: CASTSSGRIETQYF.